A single TCR beta chain is shown here with its context. This record comes from a study of technical replicates of blood from a few donors. The data were produced by immunoSEQ multiplex PCR, yet TCRdb's version contains in-frame clones alone and is incomplete. In the table there are roughly 14,000 clones, about four fifths of which are singletons. V lost 7 bases, J lost 0 bases, and 5 bases stayed unmatched. This CDR3 region has 15 residues. CDR1 MNHNS and CDR2 SASEGT come from the germline V gene. This chain joins TRBV6-1 and TRBJ1-1; 10 bases map to TRBD1. This receptor was obtained from a human donor in good health. The sample was PBMCs. The CDR3 nucleotides read TGTGCCAGCATTGGACAGGGGGGAATGAACACTGAAGCTTTCTTT. Residues: CASIGQGGMNTEAFF.